Below are 21 T cell receptor beta chains sequenced from a single sample in a study of T cell responses to AZD1222 COVID-19 vaccine. Using immunoSEQ multiplex PCR, the repertoire was profiled, and TCRdb retains in-frame clones only, with some absent. The sample has about 150,000 clones; approximately 90% are singletons. The material was peripheral blood, obtained 28 days after the second AZD1222 dose. These receptors came from an adult who received the AZD1222 COVID-19 vaccine.

This chain connects TRBV7-2 to TRBJ1-6, with TRBD1 as a possible D gene (5 bases). V was pared by 5 bases and J by 4 bases, with 12 bases between. Germline values: CDR1 SGHTA, CDR2 FQGNSA. This CDR3 spans 15 amino acids. CDR3: CASSPVGQYNSPLHF. Here the CDR3 DNA reads TGTGCCAGCAGCCCGGTGGGGCAGTATAATTCACCCCTCCACTTT.

For the CDR3, the DNA is TGCGCCAGCAGCCGCCCCGAGTATAGCAATCAGCCCCAGCATTTT. Its protein product is CASSRPEYSNQPQHF. The chain joins TRBV4-1 to TRBJ1-5; no reliable D call. Trimming cost V 4 bases and J 0 bases, with 10 bases left between them. Germline V gene sequence: CDR1 MGHRA, CDR2 YSYEKL. The CDR3 consists of 15 residues.

This chain uses TRBV10-3 with TRBJ1-1; 8 nucleotides align to TRBD1. Trimming at V came to 6 bases and at J to 4 bases, leaving 7 bases not matched to a gene. The V gene's germline CDR1 is ENHRY and CDR2 SYGVKD. This CDR3 region has 14 residues. CDR3 in amino acids: CAIRDRVRGTEAFF. CDR3 coding DNA: TGTGCCATCAGGGACAGGGTAAGAGGCACTGAAGCTTTCTTT.

J is TRBJ2-1 and V is TRBV4-2, with D uncertain. The CDR3 contains 13 residues. Looked up from germline, CDR1 is LGHNA and CDR2 is YNFKEQ. Trimming pared 1 base from V and 4 bases from J, leaving 5 bases between. CDR3 amino acids: CASSQGLYNEQFF. The CDR3 DNA reads as TGTGCCAGCAGCCAAGGACTGTACAATGAGCAGTTCTTC.

The chain recombines TRBV2 with TRBJ1-1; D remains ambiguous. The V gene's germline CDR1 is SNHLY and CDR2 FYNNEI. V was shortened by 4 bases and J by 0 bases, with 3 bases between the two germline ends. The CDR3 contains 12 residues. This chain's CDR3 is CASSGLNTEAFF. CDR3 nucleotide sequence: TGTGCCAGCAGTGGTCTGAACACTGAAGCTTTCTTT. Looking up the rest from reference TRBV2 and TRBJ1-1 gives the full variable domain: EPEVTQTPSHQVTQMGQEVILRCVPISNHLYFYWYRQILGQKVEFLVSFYNNEISEKSEIFDDQFSVERPDGSNFTLKIRSTKLEDSAMYFCASSGLNTEAFFGQGTRLTVV.

The chain employs TRBV28 and TRBJ2-1; a possible D gene is TRBD2 (5 bases). This CDR3 comprises 16 residues. CDR1 is MDHEN and CDR2 is SYDVKM in the germline V gene. Deletions cut 2 bases from V and 3 bases from J, with 14 bases between. CDR3 in DNA: TGTGCCAGCAGTTTAGAGGGTCGAAGACTCTACAATGAGCAGTTCTTC. Translating gives CASSLEGRRLYNEQFF.

The chain employs TRBV14 and TRBJ2-7; 7 bases fit TRBD2. V lost 1 base and J lost 0; bases outside the gene matches: 6. The germline V gene has CDR1 SGHDN and CDR2 FVKESK. The CDR3 covers 16 residues. This CDR3 reads CASSQGWGGSSYEQYF. CDR3 nucleotides: TGTGCCAGCAGCCAAGGGTGGGGCGGGAGCTCCTACGAGCAGTACTTC.

The chain links TRBV7-3 to TRBJ2-3, with 12 positions matching TRBD2. V was clipped by 2 bases and J by 0 bases; unmatched bases: 6. The length of the CDR3 is 18 residues. CDR1 and CDR2 (germline): SGHTA, FQGTGA. CDR3: CASSLYGTSGPSTDTQYF. The CDR3 nucleotides read TGTGCCAGCAGCTTATATGGGACTAGCGGGCCAAGCACAGATACGCAGTATTTT.

This chain links TRBV5-1 with TRBJ1-3, with D tentatively TRBD1 (6 bases). Trimming removed 0 bases from V and 1 base from J, with 11 bases in between. The CDR3 is 16 amino acids. Germline assignment: CDR1 SGHRS and CDR2 YFSETQ. CDR3 region: CASSLAAQGSGNTIYF. In DNA, the CDR3 is TGCGCCAGCAGCTTGGCAGCACAGGGTTCTGGAAACACCATATATTTT.

This chain joins TRBV29-1 and TRBJ1-5; a weak D match, TRBD1 (6 bases). Between the trimmed V and J ends, which lost 7 bases and 4 bases, there was a span of 11 bases. Germline V lookup: CDR1 SQVTM, CDR2 ANQGSEA. The CDR3 totals 12 residues. The CDR3: CSGGQPNQPQHF. Here the CDR3 DNA reads TGCAGCGGAGGACAGCCGAATCAGCCCCAGCATTTT.

CDR3 residues: CASKGGQDHGYTF. CDR3 DNA sequence: TGTGCCAGCAAGGGAGGACAGGACCATGGCTACACCTTC. The chain has TRBV2 and TRBJ1-2; the match to TRBD1 covers 7 bases. This CDR3 is 13 amino acids long. V was clipped by 7 bases and J by 6 bases; unmatched bases: 8. Per germline, CDR1 SNHLY and CDR2 FYNNEI.

The rearrangement uses TRBV16 and TRBJ2-5, with D maybe TRBD2 (5 bases). Trimming removed 2 bases from V and 5 bases from J, with 9 bases in between. This CDR3 has 13 amino acids. Germline values: CDR1 KGHSY, CDR2 FQNENV. The CDR3 reads CASSQVTGETQYF. The CDR3 DNA reads TGTGCCAGCAGCCAAGTAACGGGGGAGACCCAGTACTTC. Filled out from reference TRBV16 and TRBJ2-5, the complete variable domain reads GEEVAQTPKHLVRGEGQKAKLYCAPIKGHSYVFWYQQVLKNEFKFLISFQNENVFDETGMPKERFSAKCLPNSPCSLEIQATKLEDSAVYFCASSQVTGETQYFGPGTRLLVL.

This chain uses TRBV19 with TRBJ1-5; tentatively, D is TRBD1 (5 bases). Germline CDR1 is LNHDA and CDR2 is SQIVND (reference sequence). This CDR3 is 15 amino acids long. Trimming took off 3 bases at V and 7 bases at J, with 16 bases between the two ends. The CDR3 bases are TGTGCCAGTAGTATCGGTAGGGGCGGGGGACAGCCCCAGCATTTT. It translates to CASSIGRGGGQPQHF.

This clone was recorded once. The chain is built from TRBV7-3 and TRBJ2-5, with 13 bases matching TRBD2. Germline CDR1 is SGHTA and CDR2 is FQGTGA. Trimming removed 2 bases from V and 1 base from J; junction bases left unmatched: 7. The CDR3 runs 18 residues. The CDR3 region has the DNA TGTGCCAGCAGCTTATATACTAGCGGGAGGGGACCCCAAGAGACCCAGTACTTC. This gives the protein CASSLYTSGRGPQETQYF.

The chain recombines TRBV24-1 with TRBJ1-3, with a weak D call TRBD1 (5 bases). The germline CDR1 and CDR2 sequences are KGHDR and SFDVKD. This CDR3 has 15 amino acids. V shed 2 bases and J shed 6 bases, with 13 bases lying between them. The CDR3 DNA follows: TGTGCCACCAGTGATTCCCCGGGACCCCCAAACACCATATATTTT. Amino acids: CATSDSPGPPNTIYF.

The chain couples TRBV5-1 to TRBJ2-7; D is undetermined. The CDR3 extends over 11 amino acids. CDR1 and CDR2 from the germline V gene are SGHRS and YFSETQ. Trimming took 0 bases from V and 7 from J, leaving 5 bases between them. Written as DNA, the CDR3 is TGCGCCAGCAGCTTGGTGCGGGAGCAGTACTTC. It encodes CASSLVREQYF.

The V gene is TRBV4-3, the J gene TRBJ1-5; D call uncertain. Germline-derived CDR1 and CDR2 are LGHNA and YSLEER. V gave up 4 bases and J gave up 3 bases, with 13 bases separating them. This CDR3 is 15 amino acids long. The CDR3 spells CASSLGGEANQPQHF. The CDR3 DNA sequence: TGCGCCAGCAGCCTAGGCGGGGAGGCCAATCAGCCCCAGCATTTT.

V usage is TRBV5-1 and J usage is TRBJ2-1; 11 nucleotides agree with TRBD2. Looked up from germline, CDR1 is SGHRS and CDR2 is YFSETQ. Trimming at V came to 3 bases and at J to 5 bases, leaving 4 bases not matched to a gene. The CDR3 has 15 amino acids. This CDR3 reads CASSWTSGHDNEQFF. DNA of the CDR3: TGCGCCAGCAGCTGGACTAGCGGGCACGACAATGAGCAGTTCTTC.

The CDR3 DNA sequence: TGTGCCACCCTGGGGGACGAGTTCCCAAGGCTGGGCCAGTACTTC. Protein: CATLGDEFPRLGQYF. The V and J genes are TRBV19 and TRBJ2-5; D tentatively fits TRBD1 or TRBD2 (5 bases each). Germline V gives CDR1 LNHDA, CDR2 SQIVND (reference sequence). The germline V and J ends were trimmed by 10 bases and 10 bases, with 28 bases remaining between them. The CDR3 is 15 residues long.

The chain couples TRBV2 to TRBJ1-5; no reliable D call. This CDR3 is built from 13 residues. CDR1 and CDR2 from the germline V gene are SNHLY and FYNNEI. The V end was cut by 5 bases, the J end by 4 bases, with 9 bases between. The chain's CDR3 is CASSNSGNQPQHF. The CDR3 DNA is TGTGCCAGCAGTAATTCGGGAAATCAGCCCCAGCATTTT.

V usage is TRBV4-3 and J usage is TRBJ2-7; 11 nucleotides match TRBD1. CDR3 length equals 16 residues. Unmatched junction bases numbered 4, after V lost 3 bases and J lost 0 bases. Germline values: CDR1 LGHNA, CDR2 YSLEER. For the CDR3, the DNA is TGCGCCAGCAGCCATGGACAGGGGGCCCCCTCCTACGAGCAGTACTTC. This gives the protein CASSHGQGAPSYEQYF.